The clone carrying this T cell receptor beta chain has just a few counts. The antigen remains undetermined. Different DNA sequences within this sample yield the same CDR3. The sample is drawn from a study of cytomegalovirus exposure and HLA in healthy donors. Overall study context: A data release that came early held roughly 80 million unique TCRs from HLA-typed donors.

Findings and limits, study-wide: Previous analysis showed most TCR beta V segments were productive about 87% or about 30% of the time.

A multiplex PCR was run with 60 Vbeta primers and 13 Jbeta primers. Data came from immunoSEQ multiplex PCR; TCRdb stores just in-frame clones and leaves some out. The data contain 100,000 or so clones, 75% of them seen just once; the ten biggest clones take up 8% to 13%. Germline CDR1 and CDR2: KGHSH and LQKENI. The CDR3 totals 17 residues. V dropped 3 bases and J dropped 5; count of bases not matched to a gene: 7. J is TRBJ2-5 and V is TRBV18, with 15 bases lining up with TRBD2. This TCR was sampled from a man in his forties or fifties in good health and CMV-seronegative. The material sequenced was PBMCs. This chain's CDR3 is CASSPGLAGGPRETQYF. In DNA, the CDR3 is TGTGCCAGCTCACCCGGACTAGCGGGAGGGCCTAGGGAGACCCAGTACTTC.